This T cell receptor (beta chain) comes out of a study of response to subunit inactivated influenza vaccine listed by TCRdb under 2018. About the investigation overall: The study used deep quantitative T cell receptor repertoire profiling to track responses to a trivalent subunit inactivated influenza vaccine. Overall study outcomes, separate from this receptor: The authors suggested that each seasonal influenza vaccination may recruit only a limited number of new T cells.

In this sample, this clonotype turned up a few times. Its recognized antigen is unknown. No base-level quality is on record; no much larger clone is a single base apart. Library creation used RT-PCR. For sequencing, an Illumina HiSeq 2500 was employed. Clones were called with MiXCR by TCRdb after fastp trimmed the public reads at Q25, and only in-frame beta chains were retained. Each entry is one CDR3 protein sequence, shown with its most common DNA and genes. The sample includes around 180,000 distinct CDR3 sequences, with about 9.3% observed a single time. The top ten clones comprise about a tenth of the sample. The germline V gene yields SNHLY for CDR1 and FYNNEI for CDR2. The CDR3 holds 12 amino acids from the cysteine to the phenylalanine. The kept DNA is CDR3 alone, 36 bases in frame from the first base. A distance of 8 bases separates the germline ends of V and J, which lose 2 bases and 9 bases respectively.

The sequencing used non-naive T cells sorted from PBMCs, collected on the day of vaccination. Per the publication, the cell subset or site label means: memory T cell fraction. The chain links TRBV2 with TRBJ2-1; 6 matching bases give a weak D call of TRBD1. The receptor comes from a man aged 45 to 65 who received an inactivated influenza vaccine. Donor details come from another sample of the same person, matched by shared clones. DNA sequence: TGTGCCAGCAGTGAATGGGGGCGTGAGCAGTTCTTC. Its coded protein is CASSEWGREQFF.